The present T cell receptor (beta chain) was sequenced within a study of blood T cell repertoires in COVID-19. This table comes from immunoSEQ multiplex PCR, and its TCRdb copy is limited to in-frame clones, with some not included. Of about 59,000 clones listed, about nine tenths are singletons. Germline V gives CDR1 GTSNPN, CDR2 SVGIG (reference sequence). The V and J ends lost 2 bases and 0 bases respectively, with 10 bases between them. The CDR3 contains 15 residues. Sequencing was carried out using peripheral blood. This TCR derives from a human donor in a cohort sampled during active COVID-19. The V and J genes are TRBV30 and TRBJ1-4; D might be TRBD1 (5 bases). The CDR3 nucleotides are TGTGCCTGGAGTCGTACGACAGCAACTAATGAAAAACTGTTTTTT. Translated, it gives CAWSRTTATNEKLFF.